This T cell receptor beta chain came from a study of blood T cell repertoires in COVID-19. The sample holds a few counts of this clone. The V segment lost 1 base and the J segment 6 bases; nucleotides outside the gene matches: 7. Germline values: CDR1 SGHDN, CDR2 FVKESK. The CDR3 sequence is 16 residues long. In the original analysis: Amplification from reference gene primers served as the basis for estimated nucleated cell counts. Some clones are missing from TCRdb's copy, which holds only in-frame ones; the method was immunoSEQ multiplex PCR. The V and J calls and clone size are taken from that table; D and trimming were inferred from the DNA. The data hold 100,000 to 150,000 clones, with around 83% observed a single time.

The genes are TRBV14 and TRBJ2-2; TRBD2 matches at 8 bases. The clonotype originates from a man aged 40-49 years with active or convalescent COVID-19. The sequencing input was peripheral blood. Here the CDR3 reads CASSQVRTSRSGELFF. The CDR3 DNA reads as TGTGCCAGCAGCCAAGTTCGGACTAGCAGATCCGGGGAGCTGTTTTTT.